The 18 T cell receptor beta chains below come from one sample, sequenced in a study of breast tumors, draining lymph nodes, adjacent tissues (dated by TCRdb to 2015 to 2016). Lymph node samples came from the axillary draining lymph nodes of breast cancer patients. The library was made by multiplex PCR. Sequencing relied on an Illumina HiSeq 2000. In-frame beta chains were kept once TCRdb had trimmed the public reads at Q25 with fastp and called clones with MiXCR. Each entry is one CDR3 protein sequence, shown with its most common DNA and genes. Across this sample there are 150,000 to 200,000 distinct CDR3 sequences, with approximately 30% seen only once. The ten most abundant clones make up 4.3% of the sample. The sequenced sample consisted of axillary lymph node tissue. The receptors here all came from a female donor with breast cancer. Some clones in this sample may be carry-over from other donors' samples.

This clonotype has just a few counts. Possible read error: a much larger clone is one base away. This chain connects TRBV6-6 to TRBJ2-1; tentatively, D is TRBD1 (5 bases). Germline V lookup: CDR1 MNHNY, CDR2 SVGAGI (reference sequence). Trimming left V 7 bases short and J 3 bases short, with 10 bases between. The CDR3 spans 13 residues. CDR3 in DNA: TGTGCCAGCAAACCGACAGACTACAATGAGCAGTTCTTC. It yields the protein CASKPTDYNEQFF.

This clonotype was detected ten times or more. The chain combines TRBV12-3 or TRBV12-4 with TRBJ2-2; D is perhaps TRBD1 (6 bases). This CDR3 has 13 residues. Between the trimmed V and J ends, which lost 6 bases and 5 bases, there was a span of 10 bases. The chain's CDR3 is CASRTQGTGELFF. CDR3 DNA sequence: TGTGCCAGCAGGACACAGGGAACCGGGGAGCTGTTTTTT.

The CDR3 spells CASSEATGGGYNSPLHF. CDR3 DNA: TGTGCCAGCAGTGAAGCGACAGGGGGCGGCTATAATTCACCCCTCCACTTT. The chain combines TRBV2 with TRBJ1-6; 10 bases agree with TRBD1. In germline, CDR1 is SNHLY, CDR2 FYNNEI. V was clipped by 0 bases and J by 3 bases; unmatched bases: 2. The CDR3 extends over 17 amino acids.

This clonotype was picked up a small number of times. The chain links TRBV13 to TRBJ2-6; TRBD1 is a possible D gene (6 bases). The CDR3 is 19 amino acids. Germline values: CDR1 PRHDT, CDR2 FYEKMQ (reference sequence). V was pared by 6 bases and J by 0 bases, with 21 bases between. The CDR3 sequence is CASRHQGSGPSSGANVLTF. CDR3 bases: TGTGCCAGCAGACATCAGGGGTCGGGACCGAGCTCTGGGGCCAACGTCCTGACTTTC. The whole variable domain, remainder taken from reference TRBV13 and TRBJ2-6, is AAGVIQSPRHLIKEKRETATLKCYPIPRHDTVYWYQQGPGQDPQFLISFYEKMQSDKGSIPDRFSAQQFSDYHSELNMSSLELGDSALYFCASRHQGSGPSSGANVLTFGAGSRLTVL.

J is TRBJ1-6 and V is TRBV20-1; possible D gene TRBD1, 5 bases. This CDR3 comprises 14 residues. Between the trimmed V and J ends, which lost 1 base and 5 bases, there was a span of 9 bases. CDR1 DFQATT and CDR2 SNEGSKA come from the germline V gene (reference sequence). The DNA for the CDR3 is TGCAGTGCTAGAGTCCCGGGACATAATTCACCCCTCCACTTT. This codes for CSARVPGHNSPLHF.

This clonotype was observed once. A much bigger clone sits one base away, suggesting this may be a read error. The CDR3 sequence: CASSYGVGEGVYNEQLF. CDR3 DNA sequence: TGTGCCAGCAGTTACGGGGTGGGGGAGGGGGTATACAATGAGCAGCTCTTC. The rearrangement uses TRBV6-6 and TRBJ2-1; TRBD2 might be the D (7 bases). CDR1 is MNHNY and CDR2 is SVGAGI in the germline V gene (reference sequence). The CDR3 length is 17 residues.

The chain employs TRBV4-2 and TRBJ1-6; D gene ambiguous. Germline CDR1 LGHNA, CDR2 YNFKEQ. Trimming took off 0 bases at V and 7 bases at J, with 7 bases between the two ends. The CDR3 covers 14 residues. The CDR3 spells CASSQEFGNSPLHF. DNA for the CDR3: TGTGCCAGCAGCCAAGAGTTTGGGAATTCACCCCTCCACTTT.

Ten or more counts support this clonotype. V is TRBV25-1 and J is TRBJ1-4; tentatively, D is TRBD1 (6 bases). The CDR3 has 14 amino acids. CDR1 is MGHDK, CDR2 SYGVNS, per germline. V was trimmed by 2 bases and J by 8 bases, leaving 12 bases between them. The chain's CDR3 is CASSEPGAWEKLFF. DNA for the CDR3: TGTGCCAGCAGTGAACCGGGGGCGTGGGAAAAACTGTTTTTT.

This clonotype showed up many times. The chain carries TRBV4-2 and TRBJ2-3; D could derive from TRBD1 or TRBD2 (5 bases each). Deletions cut 0 bases from V and 4 bases from J, with 8 bases between. This CDR3 contains 14 residues. Germline-derived CDR1 and CDR2 are LGHNA and YNFKEQ. The CDR3 reads CASSQERGSDTQYF. The CDR3 DNA sequence: TGTGCCAGCAGCCAAGAACGGGGCTCAGATACGCAGTATTTT.

This chain uses TRBV20-1 with TRBJ2-7; 7 bases map to TRBD2. CDR3 length: 14 amino acids. CDR1 and CDR2 (germline): DFQATT, SNEGSKA (reference sequence). Trimming removed 1 base from V and 2 bases from J; junction bases left unmatched: 5. The CDR3 region is CSARAGGGAYEQYF. DNA of the CDR3: TGCAGTGCTAGAGCGGGAGGCGGAGCCTACGAGCAGTACTTC.

With regard to this clonotype: This could be a read error, since a much larger clone is one nucleotide away. The rearrangement links TRBV7-9 to TRBJ2-5, with TRBD1 matching over 11 bases. Germline CDR1 is SEHNR and CDR2 is FQNEAQ (reference sequence). This CDR3 spans 12 amino acids. In DNA, the CDR3 is TGTGCCGGACAGGGGGCCCCAGAGACCCAGTGCTTC. Translating gives CAGQGAPETQCF.

Turning to this clonotype: Germline is not matched at one junction end, which may reflect a read error. The chain carries TRBV20-1 and TRBJ1-5; 7 nucleotides align to TRBD1. This CDR3 spans 16 amino acids. From germline, CDR1 is DFQATT and CDR2 SNEGSKA (reference sequence). DNA for the CDR3: TGCAGCGCTAGAGATCAGGGGGGGAAGTACAATCAGCCCCAGCATTTT. As protein: CSARDQGGKYNQPQHF.

This clonotype appeared many times. The chain employs TRBV6-4 and TRBJ2-1, with 11 nucleotides matching TRBD2. The germline CDR1 and CDR2 sequences are MRHNA and SNTAGT. V lost 6 bases and J lost 5; bases outside the gene matches: 6. CDR3 length: 15 residues. CDR3 amino acids: CASRNSGGANNEQFF. The CDR3 DNA follows: TGTGCCAGCAGAAATAGCGGGGGGGCCAACAATGAGCAGTTCTTC.

The chain is built from TRBV7-7 and TRBJ2-5; perhaps TRBD2 as D (6 bases). The length of the CDR3 is 12 residues. The germline CDR1 and CDR2 sequences are SSHAT and FNYEAQ (reference sequence). The CDR3, as DNA: TGTGCTAGCGCTAGCGCGCAAGAGACCCAGTACTTC. It is translated as CASASAQETQYF.

This clonotype has ten or more counts. CDR3 nucleotide sequence: TGTGCCAGCAGTTTAGACGTCGTAGGGGGTTACTATGGCTACACCTTC. The encoded protein is CASSLDVVGGYYGYTF. This chain connects TRBV12-3 or TRBV12-4 to TRBJ1-2; perhaps TRBD1 as D (6 bases). Between the trimmed V and J ends, which lost 1 base and 3 bases, there was a span of 15 bases. This CDR3 is 16 amino acids long.

This clonotype was detected only a few times. The CDR3 DNA reads TGCGCCAGCAGCTCCCAGGACAGGGAATTGGCTTTCTTT. Its translation: CASSSQDRELAFF. The J gene is TRBJ1-1, the V gene TRBV5-1; TRBD1 aligns across 8 bases. This CDR3 comprises 13 residues. The junction had 9 bases not matched to a gene; V was cut back by 3 bases and J by 11 bases. Per germline, CDR1 SGHRS and CDR2 YFSETQ.

This clonotype was counted a few times. The genes are TRBV3-2 and TRBJ1-4. TRBV3-2 is labeled a pseudogene. The CDR3 sequence is 20 residues long. CDR3 DNA sequence: TGTGCCAGCAGCCAAGAAATCAGGTTCCCGCAGAAAGCAACTAATGAAAAACTGTTTTTT. Translated: CASSQEIRFPQKATNEKLFF.

Notes on this clonotype: Being one base from a much bigger clone, this may be a read error. The chain employs TRBV7-2 and TRBJ2-5; 7 nucleotides line up with TRBD2. CDR3 length equals 13 residues. Germline lookup yields CDR1 SGHTA and CDR2 FQGNSA. The CDR3 DNA reads TGTGCCTGGGGGGGGAGGGCCTCAGAGACCCAGCACTTC. This sequence encodes CAWGGRASETQHF. Filled out from reference TRBV7-2 and TRBJ2-5, the complete variable domain reads GAGVSQSPSNKVTEKGKDVELRCDPISGHTALYWYRQSLGQGLEFLIYFQGNSAPDKSGLPSDRFSAERTGGSVSTLTIQRTQQEDSAVYLCAWGGRASETQHFGPGTRLLVL.